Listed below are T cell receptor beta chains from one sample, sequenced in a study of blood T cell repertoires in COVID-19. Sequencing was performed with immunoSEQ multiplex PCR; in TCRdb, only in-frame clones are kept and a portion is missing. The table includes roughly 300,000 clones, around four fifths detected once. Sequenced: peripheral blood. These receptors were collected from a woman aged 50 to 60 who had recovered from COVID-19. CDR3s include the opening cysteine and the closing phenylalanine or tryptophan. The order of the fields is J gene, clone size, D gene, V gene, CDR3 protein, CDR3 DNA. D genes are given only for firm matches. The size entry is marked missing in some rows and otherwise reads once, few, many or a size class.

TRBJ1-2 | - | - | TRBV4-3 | CASSQDWGRNYGYTF | TGCGCCAGCAGCCAAGATTGGGGGAGGAACTATGGCTACACCTTC
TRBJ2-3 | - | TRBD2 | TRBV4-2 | CASSPRTSGARTDTQYF | TGTGCCAGCAGCCCACGGACTAGCGGGGCGCGCACAGATACGCAGTATTTT
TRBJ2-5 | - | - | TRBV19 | CASSTWGVGETQYF | TGTGCCAGTAGTACTTGGGGGGTAGGAGAGACCCAGTACTTC
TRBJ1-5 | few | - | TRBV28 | CASSLRATGQPQHF | TGTGCCAGCAGCCTACGGGCAACAGGGCAGCCCCAGCATTTT
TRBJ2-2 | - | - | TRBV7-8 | CASKAGSNTGELFF | TGTGCCAGCAAGGCAGGATCTAACACCGGGGAGCTGTTTTTT
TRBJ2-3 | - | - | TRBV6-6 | CASSYSARPTDTQYF | TGTGCCAGCAGTTACTCGGCTAGGCCCACAGATACGCAGTATTTT
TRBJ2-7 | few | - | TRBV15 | CATSRVKAGSYEQYF | TGTGCCACCAGCAGAGTAAAGGCGGGCTCCTACGAGCAGTACTTC
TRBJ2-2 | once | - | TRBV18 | CASSPLAIRDKGTGELFF | TGTGCCAGCTCACCTCTGGCGATCCGGGACAAGGGGACCGGGGAGCTGTTTTTT
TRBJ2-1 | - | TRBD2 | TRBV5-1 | CASSLVSGSSYNEQFF | TGCGCCAGCAGCTTGGTTAGCGGGAGCTCCTACAATGAGCAGTTCTTC
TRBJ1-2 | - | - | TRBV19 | CASSIDLAAGTVGYTF | TGTGCCAGTAGTATAGATCTCGCGGCGGGGACCGTTGGCTACACCTTC
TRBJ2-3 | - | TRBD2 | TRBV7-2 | CASSLRRSGRWGTQYF | TGTGCCAGCAGCTTGAGGAGAAGCGGGAGGTGGGGTACGCAGTATTTT
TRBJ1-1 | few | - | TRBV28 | CASSPGRNTEAFF | TGTGCCAGCAGTCCAGGTAGGAACACTGAAGCTTTCTTT
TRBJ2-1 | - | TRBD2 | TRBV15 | CATSRVAGGYNEQFF | TGTGCCACCAGCAGAGTAGCGGGGGGTTACAATGAGCAGTTCTTC
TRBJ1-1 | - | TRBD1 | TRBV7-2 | CASSLDGQGGGNTEAFF | TGTGCCAGCAGCTTAGACGGACAGGGAGGTGGGAACACTGAAGCTTTCTTT
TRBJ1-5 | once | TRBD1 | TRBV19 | CASSRLQGSSNQPQHF | TGTGCCAGTAGTAGATTACAGGGGAGTAGCAATCAGCCCCAGCATTTT
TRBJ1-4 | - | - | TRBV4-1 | CASSSMGGMANEKLFF | TGCGCCAGCAGCAGCATGGGGGGGATGGCTAATGAAAAACTGTTTTTT
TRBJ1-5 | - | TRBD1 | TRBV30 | CAWAGQSNQPQHF | TGTGCCTGGGCGGGACAGAGCAATCAGCCCCAGCATTTT
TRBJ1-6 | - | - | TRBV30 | CAWRDWGAGERSPLHF | TGTGCCTGGAGGGACTGGGGTGCAGGGGAGAGGTCACCCCTCCACTTT
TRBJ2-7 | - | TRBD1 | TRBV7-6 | CASSLSDRGSEQYF | TGTGCCAGCAGCCTTTCCGACAGGGGGTCCGAGCAGTACTTC